This TCR beta chain stems from a study of blood T cell repertoires in COVID-19. Study summary: Acute-phase and convalescent COVID-19 samples originated in the United States, Italy and Spain. T cells, B-cell-depleted T cells, or PBMCs supplied cDNA or gDNA.

Germline assignment: CDR1 GTSNPN and CDR2 SVGIG (reference sequence). Losses at the gene ends were 4 bases for V and 7 bases for J; bases not matched to a gene: 10. CDR3 length: 15 residues. Here immunoSEQ multiplex PCR was the method, and the copy in TCRdb shows in-frame clones only, minus some. Counted here are about 250,000 clones, around nine tenths occurring once; the ten biggest clones make up about 1.6%. The genes are TRBV30 and TRBJ1-6; 7 nucleotides line up with TRBD1. Material for sequencing was PBMCs or T cells enriched from blood (not recorded which). This TCR was sampled from a woman in her forties or fifties who had recovered from COVID-19. The CDR3 DNA follows: TGTGCCTGGAACGGACCCCGGGACAGAAATTCACCCCTCCACTTT. Translation gives CAWNGPRDRNSPLHF.